This entry concerns a single T cell receptor (beta chain). The antigen remains unidentified. The sample comes from a study of high-grade serous ovarian cancer treatment subgroups. Study in general: Each sample yielded on average around 7,300 unique TCR beta rearrangements from some 15,000 reads.

Profiled with immunoSEQ multiplex PCR; TCRdb holds only in-frame clones, not every one. The sample consists of approximately 6,600 clones, about four fifths of them appearing once. Tumor samples were obtained before definitive surgery or chemotherapy. Study-level points and caveats: TCR relatedness rose with neoantigen level and trended with mutation load. Repertoire analysis covered CDR3 alone, not CDR1 or CDR2.

The sequenced sample consisted of tumor tissue. This clonotype was sampled from a human donor with high-grade serous ovarian cancer.

DNA for the CDR3: TGCGCCAGCAGCCAAACGACAGGGGGCACCTATGGCTACACCTTC. Translated: CASSQTTGGTYGYTF. V and J are TRBV4-1 and TRBJ1-2, with TRBD1 matching 10 bases. CDR1 and CDR2 (germline): MGHRA, YSYEKL. With V trimmed by 2 bases and J by 4 bases, 4 bases remained unmatched. The CDR3 length is 15 residues.